Detailed here is one T cell receptor beta chain. Its antigen is as yet unknown. The data derive from a study of cytomegalovirus exposure and HLA in healthy donors. V trimming: 4 bases; J trimming: 2 bases; junction bases outside the gene matches: 4. CDR1 and CDR2 (germline): SGDLS, YYNGEE. This CDR3 has 15 amino acids. Points from the study as a whole: What a later analysis showed was that several of the most significant clusters appeared linked to common viral pathogens.

60 Vbeta and 13 Jbeta primers were used in PCR. Produced via immunoSEQ multiplex PCR; TCRdb's table is partial and in-frame only. The sample has about 89,000 clones, approximately 79% seen once. Source material: PBMCs. The sequence was obtained from a man between 25 and 39 years old in good health and CMV-seronegative. The V and J genes are TRBV9 and TRBJ2-1, with 9 bases lining up with TRBD2. The CDR3 DNA reads TGTGCCAGCAGCACTTCTAGCGGGACCTACAATGAGCAGTTCTTC. Its translation: CASSTSSGTYNEQFF. Combining the CDR3 with reference TRBV9 and TRBJ2-1 gives the whole variable domain DSGVTQTPKHLITATGQRVTLRCSPRSGDLSVYWYQQSLDQGLQFLIQYYNGEERAKGNILERFSAQQFPDLHSELNLSSLELGDSALYFCASSTSSGTYNEQFFGPGTRLTVL.